Listed below are T cell receptor beta chains from one sample, sequenced in a study of cytomegalovirus exposure and HLA in healthy donors. Generated by immunoSEQ multiplex PCR, the TCRdb table keeps only in-frame clones and is missing some. The sample contains about 130,000 clones, roughly 80% of which appear only once. The sequenced sample was PBMCs. These receptors were collected from a male donor in good health and CMV-seronegative. Both conserved end residues are part of each CDR3. The order of the fields is CDR3 length, D gene, clone size, V gene, J gene, CDR3 protein, CDR3 DNA. D genes are given only for firm matches. Clone sizes are given selectively: once, few, many, or a class where the clone is expanded.

>16|TRBD1|-|TRBV27|TRBJ1-5
CASSLGGQGPDQPQHF
TGTGCCAGCAGTTTAGGGGGACAGGGGCCCGATCAGCCCCAGCATTTT
>18|TRBD1|-|TRBV7-2|TRBJ2-3
CASSLVVPGQGPTDTQYF
TGTGCCAGCAGCTTAGTTGTCCCAGGACAGGGTCCTACAGATACGCAGTATTTT
>15|-|-|TRBV4-1|TRBJ1-1
CASSYRSVDTTEAFF
TGCGCCAGCAGCTATAGATCAGTAGACACCACTGAAGCTTTCTTT
>14|-|-|TRBV5-4|TRBJ1-1
CASSVPGLNTEAFF
TGTGCCAGCAGCGTCCCGGGGTTGAACACTGAAGCTTTCTTT
>13|TRBD1|-|TRBV6-1|TRBJ2-7
CATGGQGMHEQYF
TGTGCCACCGGCGGACAGGGGATGCACGAGCAGTACTTC
>14|-|-|TRBV6-5|TRBJ2-1
CASSYLATQDEQFF
TGTGCCAGCAGTTACTTGGCCACCCAGGATGAGCAGTTCTTC
>13|-|few|TRBV4-1|TRBJ1-1
CASSGYSGVEAFF
TGCGCCAGCAGCGGATACTCAGGGGTTGAAGCTTTCTTT
>16|-|-|TRBV11-2|TRBJ1-6
CASSLRSRAPGSPLHF
TGTGCCAGCAGCTTAAGAAGCAGGGCCCCAGGTTCACCCCTCCACTTT
>14|-|-|TRBV27|TRBJ1-1
CASSVYLGHPEAFF
TGTGCCAGCAGTGTTTACCTGGGACATCCGGAAGCTTTCTTT
>16|TRBD1|-|TRBV6-1|TRBJ2-5
CASSEAEGAPQETQYF
TGTGCCAGCAGTGAAGCCGAGGGGGCGCCTCAAGAGACCCAGTACTTC
>14|-|-|TRBV7-2|TRBJ1-2
CASSLTTGLAGYTF
TGTGCCAGCAGCCTGACGACGGGATTAGCTGGCTACACCTTC
>15|-|-|TRBV19|TRBJ2-6
CASSIVATGANVLTF
TGTGCCAGTAGTATAGTAGCCACTGGGGCCAACGTCCTGACTTTC
>16|TRBD1|-|TRBV18|TRBJ2-2
CASSPGQGAITGELFF
TGTGCCAGCTCTCCTGGACAGGGGGCGATTACCGGGGAGCTGTTTTTT
>15|-|-|TRBV30|TRBJ2-3
CAWSPGGRGTDTQYF
TGTGCCTGGAGTCCCGGGGGGCGGGGCACAGATACGCAGTATTTT
>19|TRBD2|-|TRBV4-3|TRBJ2-3
CASSQDQSLAGDLRDTQYF
TGCGCCAGCAGCCAAGATCAAAGTCTAGCGGGTGATCTTAGGGATACGCAGTATTTT
>16|TRBD1|-|TRBV4-3|TRBJ1-1
CASSQDWGTVGTEAFF
TGCGCCAGCAGCCAAGATTGGGGGACAGTGGGCACTGAAGCTTTCTTT
>16|TRBD1|few|TRBV4-1|TRBJ1-5
CASSQVPTGGGQPQHF
TGCGCCAGCAGCCAAGTTCCGACAGGGGGCGGGCAGCCCCAGCATTTT
>14|-|-|TRBV7-9|TRBJ1-1
CASSYLRDGEGAFF
TGTGCCAGCAGCTACCTCCGGGACGGGGAGGGAGCTTTCTTT
>14|-|-|TRBV6-1|TRBJ2-7
CASSGRAPQEEQYF
TGTGCCAGCAGTGGCAGGGCCCCCCAGGAAGAGCAGTACTTC
>15|TRBD1|-|TRBV9|TRBJ1-3
CASSPRTGTGNTIYF
TGTGCCAGCAGCCCCCGGACAGGGACTGGAAACACCATATATTTT
>20|TRBD1|-|TRBV5-8|TRBJ2-7
CASSLPPGTGGTRSSYEQYF
TGTGCCAGCAGCTTACCACCCGGGACAGGGGGCACCCGGAGCTCCTACGAGCAGTACTTC
>17|TRBD1|-|TRBV30|TRBJ1-4
CAWSGYGTGQTAEKLFF
TGTGCCTGGAGCGGCTATGGGACGGGACAGACAGCTGAAAAACTGTTTTTT